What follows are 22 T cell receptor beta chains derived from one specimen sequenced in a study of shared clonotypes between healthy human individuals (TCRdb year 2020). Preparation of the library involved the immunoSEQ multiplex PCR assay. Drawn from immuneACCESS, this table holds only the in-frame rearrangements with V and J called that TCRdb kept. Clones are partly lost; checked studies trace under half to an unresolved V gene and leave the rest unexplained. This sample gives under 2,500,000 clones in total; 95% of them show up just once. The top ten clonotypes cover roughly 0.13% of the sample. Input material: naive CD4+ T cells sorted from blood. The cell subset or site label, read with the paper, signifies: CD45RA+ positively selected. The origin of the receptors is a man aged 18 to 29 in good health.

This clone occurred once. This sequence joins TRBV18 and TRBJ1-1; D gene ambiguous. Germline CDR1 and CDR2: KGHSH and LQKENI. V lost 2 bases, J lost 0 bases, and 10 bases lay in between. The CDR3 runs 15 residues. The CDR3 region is CASSPWAHMNTEAFF. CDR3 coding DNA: TGTGCCAGCTCACCATGGGCCCACATGAACACTGAAGCTTTCTTT.

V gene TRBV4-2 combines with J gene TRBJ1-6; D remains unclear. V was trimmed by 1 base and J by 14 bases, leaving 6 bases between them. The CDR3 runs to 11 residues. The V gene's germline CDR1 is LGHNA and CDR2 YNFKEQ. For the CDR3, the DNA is TGTGCCAGCAGCCAAGTTGGGGCCCTCCACTTT. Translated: CASSQVGALHF.

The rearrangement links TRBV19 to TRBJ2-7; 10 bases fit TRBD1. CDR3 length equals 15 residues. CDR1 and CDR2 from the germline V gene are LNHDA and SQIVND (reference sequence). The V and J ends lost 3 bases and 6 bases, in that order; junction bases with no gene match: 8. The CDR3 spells CASSMGGDRGAEQYF. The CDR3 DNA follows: TGTGCCAGTAGTATGGGAGGGGACAGGGGTGCCGAGCAGTACTTC. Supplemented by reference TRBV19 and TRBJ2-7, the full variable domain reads DGGITQSPKYLFRKEGQNVTLSCEQNLNHDAMYWYRQDPGQGLRLIYYSQIVNDFQKGDIAEGYSVSREKKESFPLTVTSAQKNPTAFYLCASSMGGDRGAEQYFGPGTRLTVT.

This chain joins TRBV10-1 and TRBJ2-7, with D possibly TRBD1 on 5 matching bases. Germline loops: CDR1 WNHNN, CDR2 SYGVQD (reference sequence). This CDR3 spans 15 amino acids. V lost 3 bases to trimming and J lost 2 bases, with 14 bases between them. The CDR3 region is CASSESVGAPYEQYF. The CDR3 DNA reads TGCGCCAGCAGTGAAAGTGTTGGGGCCCCCTACGAGCAGTACTTC.

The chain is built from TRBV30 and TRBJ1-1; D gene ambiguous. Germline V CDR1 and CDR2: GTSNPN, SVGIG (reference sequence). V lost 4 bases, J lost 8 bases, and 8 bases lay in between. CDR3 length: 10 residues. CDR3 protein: CAWKWAEAFF. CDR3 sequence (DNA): TGTGCCTGGAAATGGGCGGAAGCTTTCTTT.

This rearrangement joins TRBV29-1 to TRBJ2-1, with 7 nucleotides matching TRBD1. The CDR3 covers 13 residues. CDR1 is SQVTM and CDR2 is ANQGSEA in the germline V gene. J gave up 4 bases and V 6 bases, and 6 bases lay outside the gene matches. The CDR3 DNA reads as TGCAGCGTGGAACCGGGACAGTACAATGAGCAGTTCTTC. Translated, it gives CSVEPGQYNEQFF.

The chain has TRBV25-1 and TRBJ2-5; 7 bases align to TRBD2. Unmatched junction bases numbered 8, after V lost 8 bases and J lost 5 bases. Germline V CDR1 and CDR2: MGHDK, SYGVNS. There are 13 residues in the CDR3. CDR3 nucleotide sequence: TGTGCCAGCGGAATAGCGGGCGGGGAGACCCAGTACTTC. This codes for CASGIAGGETQYF.

CDR3 sequence: CASSDNFLGGLLAKNIQYF. The CDR3 coding sequence is TGCGCCAGCAGTGATAATTTTCTGGGGGGGCTCCTAGCCAAAAACATTCAGTACTTC. J is TRBJ2-4 and V is TRBV5-1; tentatively, D is TRBD2 (7 bases). Germline assignment: CDR1 SGHRS and CDR2 YFSETQ. The CDR3 extends over 19 amino acids. Trimming cost V 5 bases and J 0 bases, with 24 bases left between them.

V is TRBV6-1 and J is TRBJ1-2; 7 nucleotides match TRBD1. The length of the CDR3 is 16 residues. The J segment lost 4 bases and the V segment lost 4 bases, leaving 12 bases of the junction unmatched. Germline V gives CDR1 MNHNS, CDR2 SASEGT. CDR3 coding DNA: TGTGCCAGCAGTGCTCCGACAGGGTTTGTTGGCTATGGCTACACCTTC. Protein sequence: CASSAPTGFVGYGYTF.

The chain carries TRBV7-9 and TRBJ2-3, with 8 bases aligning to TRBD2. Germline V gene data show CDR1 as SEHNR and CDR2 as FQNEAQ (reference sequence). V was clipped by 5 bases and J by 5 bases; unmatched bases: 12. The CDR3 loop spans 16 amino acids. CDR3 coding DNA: TGTGCCAGCAGCCAGGCGTACGCGGGGGGCAAAGATACGCAGTATTTT. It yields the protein CASSQAYAGGKDTQYF.

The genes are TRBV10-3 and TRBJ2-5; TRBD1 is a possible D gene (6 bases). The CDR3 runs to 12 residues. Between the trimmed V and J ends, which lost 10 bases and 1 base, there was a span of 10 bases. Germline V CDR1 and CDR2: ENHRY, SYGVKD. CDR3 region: CASSQGQETQYF. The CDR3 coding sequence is TGTGCCAGTTCACAGGGCCAAGAGACCCAGTACTTC.

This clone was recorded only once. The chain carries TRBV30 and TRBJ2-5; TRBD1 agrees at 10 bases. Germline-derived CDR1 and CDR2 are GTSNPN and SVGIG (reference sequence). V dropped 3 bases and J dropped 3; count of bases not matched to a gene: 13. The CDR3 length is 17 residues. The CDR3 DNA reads TGTGCCTGGAGGCCGGCCGTCGGGACAGGGGCAAAAGAGACCCAGTACTTC. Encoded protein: CAWRPAVGTGAKETQYF.

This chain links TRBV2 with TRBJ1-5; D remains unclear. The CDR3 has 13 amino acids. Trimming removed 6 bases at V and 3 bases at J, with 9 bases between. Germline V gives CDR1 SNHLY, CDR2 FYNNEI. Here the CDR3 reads CASSGAYNQPQHF. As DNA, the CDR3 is TGTGCCAGCAGCGGAGCTTACAATCAGCCCCAGCATTTT.

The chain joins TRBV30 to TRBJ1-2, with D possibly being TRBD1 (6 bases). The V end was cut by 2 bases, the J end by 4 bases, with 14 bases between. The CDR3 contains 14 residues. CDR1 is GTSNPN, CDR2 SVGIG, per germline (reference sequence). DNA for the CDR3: TGTGCCTGGAGTTCCCGAGGGGGGGGCTATGGCTACACCTTC. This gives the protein CAWSSRGGGYGYTF.

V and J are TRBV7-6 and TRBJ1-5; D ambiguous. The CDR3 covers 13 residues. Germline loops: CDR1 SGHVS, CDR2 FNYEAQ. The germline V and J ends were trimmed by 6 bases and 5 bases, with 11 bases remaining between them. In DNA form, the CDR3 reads TGTGCCAGCAGTGTTCAGCAGGATCAGCCCCAGCATTTT. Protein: CASSVQQDQPQHF.

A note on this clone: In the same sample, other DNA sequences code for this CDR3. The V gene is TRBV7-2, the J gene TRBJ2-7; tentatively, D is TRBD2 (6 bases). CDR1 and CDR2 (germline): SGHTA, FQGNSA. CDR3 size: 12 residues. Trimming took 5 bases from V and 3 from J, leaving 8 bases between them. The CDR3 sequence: CASSLTSYEQYF. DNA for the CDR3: TGTGCCAGCAGCCTGACTAGCTACGAGCAGTACTTC.

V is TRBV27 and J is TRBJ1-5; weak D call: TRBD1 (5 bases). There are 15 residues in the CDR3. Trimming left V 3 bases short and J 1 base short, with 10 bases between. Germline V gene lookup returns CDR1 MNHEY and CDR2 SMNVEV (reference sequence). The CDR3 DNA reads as TGTGCCAGCAGTTTGTGGGGGGACAGCAATCAGCCCCAGCATTTT. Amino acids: CASSLWGDSNQPQHF.

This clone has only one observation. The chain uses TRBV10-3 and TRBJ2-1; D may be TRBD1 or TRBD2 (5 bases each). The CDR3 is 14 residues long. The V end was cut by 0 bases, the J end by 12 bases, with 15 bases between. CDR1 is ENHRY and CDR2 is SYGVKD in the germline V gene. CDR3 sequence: CAISESGERGLQFF. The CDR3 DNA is TGTGCCATCAGTGAGTCTGGTGAACGGGGCCTGCAGTTCTTC.

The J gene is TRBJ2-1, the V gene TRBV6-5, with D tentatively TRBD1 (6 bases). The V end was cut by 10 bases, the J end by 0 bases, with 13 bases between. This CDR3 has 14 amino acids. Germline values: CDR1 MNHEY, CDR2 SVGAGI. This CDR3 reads CANPRGPSYNEQFF. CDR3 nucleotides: TGTGCCAACCCCAGGGGTCCCTCCTACAATGAGCAGTTCTTC.

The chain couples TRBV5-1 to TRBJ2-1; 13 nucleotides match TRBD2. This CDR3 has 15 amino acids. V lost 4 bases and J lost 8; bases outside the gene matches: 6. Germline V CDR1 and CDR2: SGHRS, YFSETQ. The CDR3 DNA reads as TGCGCCAGCAGCATCGGGACTAGCGGGATCCATGAGCAGTTCTTC. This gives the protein CASSIGTSGIHEQFF.

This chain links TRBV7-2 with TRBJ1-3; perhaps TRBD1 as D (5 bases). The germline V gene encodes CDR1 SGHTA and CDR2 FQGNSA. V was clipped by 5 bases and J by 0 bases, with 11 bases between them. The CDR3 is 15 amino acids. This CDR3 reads CASSRGLYSGNTIYF. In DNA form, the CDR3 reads TGTGCCAGCAGCCGGGGCCTGTACTCTGGAAACACCATATATTTT.

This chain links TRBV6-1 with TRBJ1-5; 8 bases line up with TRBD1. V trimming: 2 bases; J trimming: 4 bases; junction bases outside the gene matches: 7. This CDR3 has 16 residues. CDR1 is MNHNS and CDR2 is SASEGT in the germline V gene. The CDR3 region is CASSEIWTGQNQPQHF. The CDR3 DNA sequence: TGTGCCAGCAGTGAAATTTGGACAGGGCAGAATCAGCCCCAGCATTTT.